This T cell receptor (beta chain) was recorded in a study of liver allograft versus peripheral blood T cells. Study-wide context: The authors compared T cell receptor repertoires in transplanted livers with those in the peripheral blood of recipients. Study results and limitations: Reportedly, the T cell receptor repertoires inside liver allografts were not the same as those in peripheral blood.

This clonotype was seen more than once but under ten times. Its antigen remains unidentified. TCRdb re-analysed the reads in MiXCR, keeping a single row per CDR3 protein. The data show under 15,000 distinct CDR3 sequences, with less than 20% seen just once and 1.5% to 2.5% held by the top ten. The clonotype was recovered from a human patient who had a liver transplant. Some T cells may be provided by the graft donor.

In DNA form, the CDR3 reads TGTGCCAGCAGCTTATCCTTCGGGGGAAGCTCCTACGAGCAGTACTTC. Amino acid sequence: CASSLSFGGSSYEQYF. V usage is TRBV7-2 and J usage is TRBJ2-7, with a possible D match to TRBD2 (6 bases). The germline CDR1 and CDR2 sequences are SGHTA and FQGNSA. Between the trimmed V and J ends, which lost 2 bases and 0 bases, there was a span of 14 bases. The CDR3 is 16 amino acids. Looking up the rest from reference TRBV7-2 and TRBJ2-7 gives the full variable domain: GAGVSQSPSNKVTEKGKDVELRCDPISGHTALYWYRQSLGQGLEFLIYFQGNSAPDKSGLPSDRFSAERTGGSVSTLTIQRTQQEDSAVYLCASSLSFGGSSYEQYFGPGTRLTVT.